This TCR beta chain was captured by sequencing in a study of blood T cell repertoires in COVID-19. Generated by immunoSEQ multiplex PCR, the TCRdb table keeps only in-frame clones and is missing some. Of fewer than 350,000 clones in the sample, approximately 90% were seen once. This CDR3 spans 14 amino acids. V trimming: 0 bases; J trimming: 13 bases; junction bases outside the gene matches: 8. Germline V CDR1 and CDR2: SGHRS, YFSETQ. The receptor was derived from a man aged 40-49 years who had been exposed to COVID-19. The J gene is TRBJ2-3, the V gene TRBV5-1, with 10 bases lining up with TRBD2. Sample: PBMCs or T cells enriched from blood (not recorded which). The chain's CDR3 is CASSLGLAGPREYF. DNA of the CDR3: TGCGCCAGCAGCTTGGGACTAGCGGGCCCTCGAGAGTATTTT.